Listed below are T cell receptor beta chains from one sample, sequenced in a study of T cells after yellow fever vaccination. Each CDR3 protein is one row after TCRdb ran MiXCR on the 5' RACE reads. The table includes 10,000 or so distinct CDR3 sequences, around 5.8% detected once. The sequences come from PBMCs, either bulk or a sorted T-cell subset (CD4+, CD8+, memory, or dextramer-sorted; not recorded which), collected on the day of the yellow fever booster vaccination. The source is a man aged 30-40 years who received the YFV17D yellow fever vaccine. The CDR3 runs from the conserved cysteine through the conserved F or W. D genes are given only for firm matches. Rows give clone size only sometimes, using once, few, many, or a class for an expanded clone.

V: TRBV29-1
D: .
J: TRBJ1-2
size: many
DNA: TGCAGCGTTGAGGACCTCCTCTATGGCTACACCTTC
CDR3: CSVEDLLYGYTF

V: TRBV5-1
D: .
J: TRBJ2-3
size: many
DNA: TGCGCCAGCAGCTTTCAGGGAAAAACAGATACGCAGTATTTT
CDR3: CASSFQGKTDTQYF

V: TRBV9
D: TRBD2
J: TRBJ2-7
size: many
DNA: TGTGCCAGCAGCGTAGCAGCGGGAGGGATGTACGAGCAGTACTTC
CDR3: CASSVAAGGMYEQYF

V: TRBV5-1
D: .
J: TRBJ2-7
size: .
DNA: TGCGCCAGCAGCTCCGGGACTTACGAGCAGTACTTC
CDR3: CASSSGTYEQYF

V: TRBV5-1
D: .
J: TRBJ1-1
size: medium-sized
DNA: TGCGCCAGCAGCTTCTCTTCGCAGATGAACACTGAAGCTTTCTTT
CDR3: CASSFSSQMNTEAFF

V: TRBV30
D: .
J: TRBJ1-6
size: .
DNA: TGTGCCTGCAGTCGATACTTTGCCTGGGAGGATAATAATTCACCCCTCCACTTT
CDR3: CACSRYFAWEDNNSPLHF

V: TRBV30
D: TRBD2
J: TRBJ2-1
size: many
DNA: TGTGCCTGGAGTGTACTTGGGAGGGACTACAATGAGCAGTTCTTC
CDR3: CAWSVLGRDYNEQFF

V: TRBV6-5
D: .
J: TRBJ2-7
size: many
DNA: TGTGCCAGCAGTTCACAAGGGGAACCACACTACGAGCAGTACTTC
CDR3: CASSSQGEPHYEQYF

V: TRBV4-3
D: .
J: TRBJ2-3
size: many
DNA: TGCGCCAGCAGCCCCGGGAACTCCCGGTCCACAGATACGCAGTATTTT
CDR3: CASSPGNSRSTDTQYF

V: TRBV6-6
D: TRBD1
J: TRBJ1-5
size: many
DNA: TGTGCCAGCAGGCTCGACAGGGACGGCAATCAGCCCCAGCATTTT
CDR3: CASRLDRDGNQPQHF

V: TRBV24-1
D: .
J: TRBJ2-3
size: medium-sized
DNA: TGTGCCACCAGTCAGAGCCCCACAGATACGCAGTATTTT
CDR3: CATSQSPTDTQYF

V: TRBV6-5
D: TRBD1
J: TRBJ1-1
size: many
DNA: TGTGCCAGCAGTAGCACCGGGACAGGAGCTTTCTTT
CDR3: CASSSTGTGAFF

V: TRBV20-1
D: .
J: TRBJ2-7
size: medium-sized
DNA: TGCAGTGCTACAAGGGGGGTTGGGTACGAGCAGTACTTC
CDR3: CSATRGVGYEQYF

V: TRBV28
D: TRBD1
J: TRBJ2-4
size: medium-sized
DNA: TGTGCCAGCAGGGACAGGGTTTCGGCCAAAAACATTCAGTACTTC
CDR3: CASRDRVSAKNIQYF

V: TRBV5-1
D: .
J: TRBJ2-7
size: many
DNA: TGCGCCAGCAGCCGGAGGGCCGAATCCTACGAGCAGTACTTC
CDR3: CASSRRAESYEQYF

V: TRBV5-1
D: TRBD1
J: TRBJ2-7
size: many
DNA: TGCGCCAGCAGCCCTCGGACAGGGCGCCCCTACGAGCAGTACTTC
CDR3: CASSPRTGRPYEQYF

V: TRBV4-3
D: .
J: TRBJ2-3
size: medium-sized
DNA: TGCGCCAGCAGCCCGGAGGTGGGAGGCCCAGATACGCAGTATTTT
CDR3: CASSPEVGGPDTQYF

V: TRBV27
D: .
J: TRBJ2-3
size: many
DNA: TGTGCCAGCAGTATCTTAGCTAGCACAGATACGCAGTATTTT
CDR3: CASSILASTDTQYF

V: TRBV12-5
D: .
J: TRBJ2-7
size: many
DNA: TGTGCTAGTGGGAGAAGCGTGGAGGGGGACGAGCAGTACTTC
CDR3: CASGRSVEGDEQYF

V: TRBV4-1
D: TRBD2
J: TRBJ2-1
size: many
DNA: TGCGCCAGCAGCCGTGTTACTACTCCGGGAGGAGATGAGCAGTTCTTC
CDR3: CASSRVTTPGGDEQFF

V: TRBV15
D: TRBD2
J: TRBJ2-7
size: medium-sized
DNA: TGTGCCACCAGCGCCCAAATAGCGGGAGGGAACTACGAGCAGTACTTC
CDR3: CATSAQIAGGNYEQYF

V: TRBV12-3/TRBV12-4
D: .
J: TRBJ1-4
size: medium-sized
DNA: TGTGCCAGCAGTTTAGGTGAAAAACTGTTTTTT
CDR3: CASSLGEKLFF

V: TRBV29-1
D: TRBD1
J: TRBJ2-5
size: many
DNA: TGCAGCGTTGGTCTCGGGACAGGCCAAGAGACCCAGTACTTC
CDR3: CSVGLGTGQETQYF

V: TRBV10-1
D: .
J: TRBJ2-3
size: many
DNA: TGCGCCAGCAGTGGACTGGGGCCCGGATCGCAGTATTTT
CDR3: CASSGLGPGSQYF

V: TRBV6-2/TRBV6-3
D: TRBD1
J: TRBJ2-7
size: medium-sized
DNA: TGTGCCAGCAGTTACCCTGGGACAGGGCCTTCCCGTCCTATCTACGAGCAGTACTTC
CDR3: CASSYPGTGPSRPIYEQYF

V: TRBV4-3
D: TRBD1
J: TRBJ1-4
size: many
DNA: TGCGCCAGCAGCCACCGGACAGGGTTTGAAAAACTGTTTTTT
CDR3: CASSHRTGFEKLFF

V: TRBV6-5
D: .
J: TRBJ2-1
size: many
DNA: TGTGCCAGCAGTTACCGATGGGGAGAAAATGAGCAGTTCTTC
CDR3: CASSYRWGENEQFF

V: TRBV2
D: .
J: TRBJ2-3
size: .
DNA: TGTACCATCAGTTCAGAACTCAGCGGACCTAGCACAGATACGCAGTATTTT
CDR3: CTISSELSGPSTDTQYF

V: TRBV12-3/TRBV12-4
D: .
J: TRBJ2-3
size: medium-sized
DNA: TGTGCCAGCAGTTTCGCAGATACGCAGTATTTT
CDR3: CASSFADTQYF

V: TRBV7-8
D: .
J: TRBJ2-1
size: medium-sized
DNA: TGTGCCAGCAGCGGGGGTTTGCGCCTCAATGAGCAGTTCTTC
CDR3: CASSGGLRLNEQFF

V: TRBV5-5
D: TRBD1
J: TRBJ1-1
size: medium-sized
DNA: TGTGCCAGCAGCTTGCGTGCTGACAGGGGGGGGACTGAAGCTTTCTTT
CDR3: CASSLRADRGGTEAFF

V: TRBV12-3/TRBV12-4
D: TRBD1
J: TRBJ2-1
size: medium-sized
DNA: TGTGCCAGCAGCCGGACAGGGGAGTACAATGAGCAGTTCTTC
CDR3: CASSRTGEYNEQFF

V: TRBV30
D: .
J: TRBJ1-5
size: many
DNA: TGTGCCTGGAGCCTCGGTGGGGGGCCCAATCAGCCCCAGCATTTT
CDR3: CAWSLGGGPNQPQHF

V: TRBV9
D: TRBD2
J: TRBJ2-7
size: medium-sized
DNA: TGTGCCAGCAGCGTAGAGCCTAGCGGGAGGTACGAGCAGTACTTC
CDR3: CASSVEPSGRYEQYF

V: TRBV9
D: TRBD2
J: TRBJ2-5
size: few
DNA: TGTGCCAGCAGCGTCGGTCCAGCGGGAGCGGCTGAGACCCAGTACTTC
CDR3: CASSVGPAGAAETQYF

V: TRBV5-4
D: TRBD2
J: TRBJ2-3
size: many
DNA: TGTGCCAGCAGCTCCTCGGGCCAACTAGCGGGAATTACAGATACGCAGTATTTT
CDR3: CASSSSGQLAGITDTQYF

V: TRBV20-1
D: .
J: TRBJ1-1
size: many
DNA: TGCAGTGCTAGCAAAGAGTTGGCTGAAGCTTTCTTT
CDR3: CSASKELAEAFF

V: TRBV3-1
D: .
J: TRBJ1-2
size: many
DNA: TGTGCCAGCAGCCTCGACAGAGGTGGCTACACCTTC
CDR3: CASSLDRGGYTF

V: TRBV4-3
D: TRBD1
J: TRBJ2-3
size: many
DNA: TGCGCCAGCAGCCAATTTACCCAGGGGGCAGGAGATACGCAGTATTTT
CDR3: CASSQFTQGAGDTQYF

V: TRBV4-3
D: .
J: TRBJ1-1
size: many
DNA: TGCGCCAGTCGGGCAATGGTCCTGAACACTGAAGCTTTCTTT
CDR3: CASRAMVLNTEAFF

V: TRBV19
D: .
J: TRBJ2-7
size: many
DNA: TGTGCCAGTAGCACCACCAGGGGTTACGAGCAGTACTTC
CDR3: CASSTTRGYEQYF

V: TRBV20-1
D: TRBD1
J: TRBJ2-3
size: many
DNA: TGCAGTCCCGGACAGGGCAGCACAGATACGCAGTATTTT
CDR3: CSPGQGSTDTQYF

V: TRBV10-3
D: .
J: TRBJ1-2
size: many
DNA: TGTGCCATCAGGGCGGACGATAACTATGGCTACACCTTC
CDR3: CAIRADDNYGYTF

V: TRBV27
D: .
J: TRBJ2-1
size: many
DNA: TGTGCCAGCAGTTTCAACAATGAGCAGTTCTTC
CDR3: CASSFNNEQFF

V: TRBV3-1
D: .
J: TRBJ1-3
size: medium-sized
DNA: TGTGCCAGCAGCCAAGAGAACACCATATATTTT
CDR3: CASSQENTIYF

V: TRBV10-3
D: TRBD2
J: TRBJ2-3
size: many
DNA: TGTGCCATCAGTGGCGGCGGGGCGACTAGCGGGAGCACAGATACGCAGTATTTT
CDR3: CAISGGGATSGSTDTQYF

V: TRBV4-3
D: TRBD2
J: TRBJ2-1
size: many
DNA: TGCGCCAGCAGCCAAGATAGGGCGGGAGCGGCATACAATGAGCAGTTCTTC
CDR3: CASSQDRAGAAYNEQFF

V: TRBV9
D: TRBD1
J: TRBJ1-6
size: many
DNA: TGTGCCAGCAGCCCAAACAGGGGGTCTAGCCGTAATTCACCCCTCCACTTT
CDR3: CASSPNRGSSRNSPLHF